This T cell receptor beta chain was recovered during a study of T cell repertoires in cytomegalovirus infection. Across the whole study: From public TCR beta signatures came an indication of both CMV infection and matching HLA type.

A single record per CDR3 protein comes from TCRdb applying MiXCR to the reads. The table shows about 130,000 distinct CDR3 sequences, with around 25% occurring only once. This clonotype was seen ten or more times. Its matching antigen is unknown. This receptor was obtained from a human donor in good health (CMV status not recorded). Some clones in this sample may be carry-over from other donors' samples. Sequences were obtained from PBMCs, sequenced either directly or after in vitro stimulation (not recorded which).

CDR3 in amino acids: CASSLVGVSEDEQFF. The CDR3 region has the DNA TGTGCCAGCAGCTTAGTCGGGGTTTCGGAGGATGAGCAGTTCTTC. The chain uses TRBV7-2 and TRBJ2-1, with a tentative D call TRBD2 (5 bases). Looked up from germline, CDR1 is SGHTA and CDR2 is FQGNSA. The CDR3 extends over 15 amino acids. Between the trimmed V and J ends, which lost 1 base and 8 bases, there was a span of 15 bases.